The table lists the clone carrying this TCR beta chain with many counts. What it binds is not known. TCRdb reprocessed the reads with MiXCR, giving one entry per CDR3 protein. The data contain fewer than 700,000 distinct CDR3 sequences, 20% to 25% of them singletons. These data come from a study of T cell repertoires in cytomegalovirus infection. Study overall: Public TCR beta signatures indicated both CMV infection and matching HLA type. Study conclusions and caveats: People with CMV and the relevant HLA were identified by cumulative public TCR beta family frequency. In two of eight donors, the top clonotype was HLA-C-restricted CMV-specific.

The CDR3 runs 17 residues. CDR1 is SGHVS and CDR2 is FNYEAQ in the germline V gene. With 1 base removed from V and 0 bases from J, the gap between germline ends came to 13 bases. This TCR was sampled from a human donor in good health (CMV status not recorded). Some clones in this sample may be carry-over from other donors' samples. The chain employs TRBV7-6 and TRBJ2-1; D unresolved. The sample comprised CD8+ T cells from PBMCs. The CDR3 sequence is CASSLESPVGSYNEQFF. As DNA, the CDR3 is TGTGCCAGCAGCTTAGAATCCCCCGTGGGCTCCTACAATGAGCAGTTCTTC.